This is a list of T cell receptor beta chains from one sample in a study of Graves' ophthalmopathy and Graves' hyperthyroidism. TCRdb passed the multiplex PCR reads through MiXCR, listing each CDR3 protein once. The profile shows some 150,000 distinct CDR3 sequences, roughly two fifths of them singletons. Material for sequencing was peripheral blood. The source is a man aged 25 to 40 with Graves' ophthalmopathy. CDR3s include the opening cysteine and the closing phenylalanine or tryptophan. Each record gives: CDR3 protein, CDR3 DNA, J gene, V gene, clone size, D gene. D genes are given only for firm matches. Not every row has a clone size; where given, it reads once, few, many or a size class.

CDR3aa: CASSLSPSDKAPDF
CDR3nt: TGTGCCAGCAGTTTATCGCCGTCGGACAAGGCACCGGATTTT
j_gene: TRBJ1-5
v_gene: TRBV28
abundance: .
d_gene: .

CDR3aa: CAISEMAGGTYEQYF
CDR3nt: TGTGCCATCAGTGAGATGGCAGGGGGAACCTACGAGCAGTACTTC
j_gene: TRBJ2-7
v_gene: TRBV10-3
abundance: .
d_gene: TRBD1

CDR3aa: CASSYVGLHYGYTF
CDR3nt: TGTGCCAGCAGTTACGTGGGCCTGCACTATGGCTACACCTTC
j_gene: TRBJ1-2
v_gene: TRBV6-2/TRBV6-3
abundance: many
d_gene: .

CDR3aa: CASSYTAYSSYEQYF
CDR3nt: TGCGCCAGCAGCTACACGGCGTACTCTTCCTACGAGCAGTACTTC
j_gene: TRBJ2-7
v_gene: TRBV4-1
abundance: many
d_gene: .

CDR3aa: CASSISGSPGNTEAFF
CDR3nt: TGTGCCAGCAGTATCTCCGGGAGCCCAGGGAACACTGAAGCTTTCTTT
j_gene: TRBJ1-1
v_gene: TRBV12-3/TRBV12-4
abundance: .
d_gene: .

CDR3aa: CASGPRGGSSYEQYF
CDR3nt: TGTGCCAGCGGTCCCAGGGGCGGGTCCTCCTACGAGCAGTACTTC
j_gene: TRBJ2-7
v_gene: TRBV6-1
abundance: .
d_gene: .

CDR3aa: CASRPGGLSGANVLTF
CDR3nt: TGTGCCAGCAGACCCGGGGGACTCTCTGGGGCCAACGTCCTGACTTTC
j_gene: TRBJ2-6
v_gene: TRBV28
abundance: many
d_gene: .

CDR3aa: CASGKGTITDTQYF
CDR3nt: TGCGCCAGCGGAAAGGGAACAATCACAGATACGCAGTATTTT
j_gene: TRBJ2-3
v_gene: TRBV5-1
abundance: many
d_gene: .

CDR3aa: CASSPGPPKETQYF
CDR3nt: TGCGCCAGCAGCCCGGGACCACCGAAGGAGACCCAGTACTTC
j_gene: TRBJ2-5
v_gene: TRBV5-1
abundance: many
d_gene: .

CDR3aa: CASSHGGAEAFF
CDR3nt: TGTGCCAGCAGCCACGGAGGGGCTGAAGCTTTCTTT
j_gene: TRBJ1-1
v_gene: TRBV3-1
abundance: many
d_gene: .

CDR3aa: CASSLYTGGYGYTF
CDR3nt: TGTGCCAGCAGTTTATATACAGGGGGCTATGGCTACACCTTC
j_gene: TRBJ1-2
v_gene: TRBV28
abundance: once
d_gene: TRBD1

CDR3aa: CASSGTVTYEQYF
CDR3nt: TGTGCCAGCAGCGGGACAGTTACCTACGAGCAGTACTTC
j_gene: TRBJ2-7
v_gene: TRBV25-1
abundance: .
d_gene: TRBD1

CDR3aa: CASRTTANTEAFF
CDR3nt: TGTGCCAGCAGGACAACAGCAAACACTGAAGCTTTCTTT
j_gene: TRBJ1-1
v_gene: TRBV6-2/TRBV6-3
abundance: many
d_gene: .

CDR3aa: CASSYQEREGPYEQYF
CDR3nt: TGTGCCAGCAGTTACCAAGAGCGGGAGGGCCCCTACGAGCAGTACTTC
j_gene: TRBJ2-7
v_gene: TRBV6-5
abundance: .
d_gene: TRBD2

CDR3aa: CASSLFAGPTYEQYF
CDR3nt: TGTGCCAGCAGTTTGTTTGCAGGCCCCACCTACGAGCAGTACTTC
j_gene: TRBJ2-7
v_gene: TRBV28
abundance: many
d_gene: .

CDR3aa: CASIGGRGTGELFF
CDR3nt: TGTGCCAGCATCGGGGGCCGGGGCACCGGGGAGCTGTTTTTT
j_gene: TRBJ2-2
v_gene: TRBV28
abundance: .
d_gene: .

CDR3aa: CASSYSGTSGPLGEQYF
CDR3nt: TGTGCCAGCAGTTACTCAGGGACTAGCGGCCCCCTGGGCGAGCAGTACTTC
j_gene: TRBJ2-7
v_gene: TRBV6-2/TRBV6-3
abundance: .
d_gene: TRBD2

CDR3aa: CSVGTNMNTEAFF
CDR3nt: TGCAGTGTTGGGACAAATATGAACACTGAAGCTTTCTTT
j_gene: TRBJ1-1
v_gene: TRBV20-1
abundance: .
d_gene: .

CDR3aa: CASTLRASWNTIYF
CDR3nt: TGTGCCAGCACCTTACGGGCCTCTTGGAACACCATATATTTT
j_gene: TRBJ1-3
v_gene: TRBV28
abundance: .
d_gene: .

CDR3aa: CAWSVAALSYEQYF
CDR3nt: TGTGCCTGGAGTGTCGCAGCACTTAGCTACGAGCAGTACTTC
j_gene: TRBJ2-7
v_gene: TRBV30
abundance: .
d_gene: .

CDR3aa: CASSYRRDSGGGNTIYF
CDR3nt: TGTGCCAGCAGTTACCGCCGGGACAGCGGAGGAGGAAACACCATATATTTT
j_gene: TRBJ1-3
v_gene: TRBV6-2/TRBV6-3
abundance: many
d_gene: TRBD1

CDR3aa: CAISESPGELYGYTF
CDR3nt: TGTGCCATCAGTGAGTCACCAGGCGAACTCTATGGCTACACCTTC
j_gene: TRBJ1-2
v_gene: TRBV10-3
abundance: .
d_gene: .

CDR3aa: CASSLGQGGHTIYF
CDR3nt: TGTGCCAGCAGCTTAGGACAGGGAGGCCACACCATATATTTT
j_gene: TRBJ1-3
v_gene: TRBV13
abundance: many
d_gene: .

CDR3aa: CASSYIGSTTGELFF
CDR3nt: TGTGCCAGCAGTTACATCGGATCGACTACCGGGGAGCTGTTTTTT
j_gene: TRBJ2-2
v_gene: TRBV6-2/TRBV6-3
abundance: .
d_gene: .

CDR3aa: CASKIESGEGSYEQYF
CDR3nt: TGTGCCAGCAAGATCGAATCGGGGGAGGGCTCCTACGAGCAGTACTTC
j_gene: TRBJ2-7
v_gene: TRBV6-1
abundance: .
d_gene: TRBD2

CDR3aa: CASSVDGYQETQYF
CDR3nt: TGTGCCAGCAGCGTAGACGGTTACCAAGAGACCCAGTACTTC
j_gene: TRBJ2-5
v_gene: TRBV11-2
abundance: many
d_gene: .

CDR3aa: CASSDRWVTDTEAFF
CDR3nt: TGTGCCAGCAGTGACCGTTGGGTGACCGACACTGAAGCTTTCTTT
j_gene: TRBJ1-1
v_gene: TRBV6-1
abundance: .
d_gene: .

CDR3aa: CASSMGSGQPRHF
CDR3nt: TGTGCCAGTAGTATGGGGTCAGGTCAGCCCCGGCATTTT
j_gene: TRBJ1-5
v_gene: TRBV19
abundance: many
d_gene: .

CDR3aa: CAISVRGTGGTEAFF
CDR3nt: TGTGCCATCAGTGTACGGGGGACCGGGGGCACTGAAGCTTTCTTT
j_gene: TRBJ1-1
v_gene: TRBV10-3
abundance: many
d_gene: .

CDR3aa: CATSRPRGGNTIYF
CDR3nt: TGTGCCACCAGCAGACCCCGCGGCGGAAACACCATATATTTT
j_gene: TRBJ1-3
v_gene: TRBV15
abundance: .
d_gene: .

CDR3aa: CASSTRARGKETQYF
CDR3nt: TGTGCCAGCAGCACCCGAGCCAGGGGAAAAGAGACCCAGTACTTC
j_gene: TRBJ2-5
v_gene: TRBV12-3/TRBV12-4
abundance: .
d_gene: .

CDR3aa: CASRTGSDHEQYF
CDR3nt: TGTGCCAGCAGGACAGGGTCGGACCACGAGCAGTACTTC
j_gene: TRBJ2-7
v_gene: TRBV28
abundance: many
d_gene: TRBD1

CDR3aa: CASSGAQPQHF
CDR3nt: TGTGCCAGCAGTGGGGCTCAGCCCCAGCATTTT
j_gene: TRBJ1-5
v_gene: TRBV28
abundance: many
d_gene: .

CDR3aa: CASSSKNHEQYF
CDR3nt: TGTGCCAGCAGTTCGAAAAACCACGAGCAGTACTTC
j_gene: TRBJ2-7
v_gene: TRBV6-5
abundance: .
d_gene: .

CDR3aa: CASSLNAAYEQYF
CDR3nt: TGTGCCAGCAGCTTAAATGCAGCCTACGAGCAGTACTTC
j_gene: TRBJ2-7
v_gene: TRBV7-2
abundance: .
d_gene: .

CDR3aa: CASTIPDRGGGTIYF
CDR3nt: TGTGCCAGCACCATTCCGGACAGGGGAGGAGGCACCATATATTTT
j_gene: TRBJ1-3
v_gene: TRBV28
abundance: many
d_gene: TRBD1

CDR3aa: CASSTPGQQETQYF
CDR3nt: TGTGCCAGCAGCACGCCGGGACAGCAAGAGACCCAGTACTTC
j_gene: TRBJ2-5
v_gene: TRBV9
abundance: once
d_gene: TRBD1

CDR3aa: CASSLNQGWSGDKETQYF
CDR3nt: TGTGCCAGCAGCTTGAATCAGGGATGGAGCGGGGATAAAGAGACCCAGTACTTC
j_gene: TRBJ2-5
v_gene: TRBV11-2
abundance: once
d_gene: TRBD2

CDR3aa: CASSQTGRSNQPQHF
CDR3nt: TGTGCCAGCAGTCAGACAGGTCGAAGCAATCAGCCCCAGCATTTT
j_gene: TRBJ1-5
v_gene: TRBV6-4
abundance: few
d_gene: .

CDR3aa: CASSLMGLGDEQYF
CDR3nt: TGTGCCAGCAGTTTAATGGGTCTCGGCGACGAGCAGTACTTC
j_gene: TRBJ2-7
v_gene: TRBV28
abundance: .
d_gene: .

CDR3aa: CASSPAGTIYEQYF
CDR3nt: TGTGCCAGCAGCCCCGCCGGGACAATTTACGAGCAGTACTTC
j_gene: TRBJ2-7
v_gene: TRBV9
abundance: many
d_gene: .

CDR3aa: CASSPTVLRAFF
CDR3nt: TGTGCCAGCAGTCCGACAGTTTTACGCGCTTTCTTT
j_gene: TRBJ1-1
v_gene: TRBV6-5
abundance: many
d_gene: .

CDR3aa: CASSQGSQSAKNIQYF
CDR3nt: TGTGCCAGCAGCCAAGGGTCGCAGTCGGCCAAAAACATTCAGTACTTC
j_gene: TRBJ2-4
v_gene: TRBV14
abundance: many
d_gene: .

CDR3aa: CASSSETSGKETQYF
CDR3nt: TGTGCCAGCAGTTCGGAGACTAGCGGAAAAGAGACCCAGTACTTC
j_gene: TRBJ2-5
v_gene: TRBV6-2/TRBV6-3
abundance: .
d_gene: TRBD2

CDR3aa: CASSVGTGINLYEQYF
CDR3nt: TGTGCCAGTAGTGTAGGGACAGGGATTAACCTCTACGAGCAGTACTTC
j_gene: TRBJ2-7
v_gene: TRBV19
abundance: .
d_gene: TRBD1

CDR3aa: CASSYAGQGGYEQYF
CDR3nt: TGTGCCAGCAGTTACGCGGGACAGGGAGGATACGAGCAGTACTTC
j_gene: TRBJ2-7
v_gene: TRBV6-5
abundance: many
d_gene: TRBD1

CDR3aa: CASSPRAVQETQYF
CDR3nt: TGTGCCAGCAGCCCGAGGGCAGTACAAGAGACCCAGTACTTC
j_gene: TRBJ2-5
v_gene: TRBV24-1
abundance: once
d_gene: .

CDR3aa: CASRRLAGGRYEQYF
CDR3nt: TGTGCCAGCAGGCGCCTAGCGGGAGGACGGTACGAGCAGTACTTC
j_gene: TRBJ2-7
v_gene: TRBV6-1
abundance: .
d_gene: TRBD2

CDR3aa: CSVAGTGGLEAFF
CDR3nt: TGCAGCGTCGCCGGGACAGGGGGCCTAGAAGCTTTCTTT
j_gene: TRBJ1-1
v_gene: TRBV29-1
abundance: many
d_gene: TRBD1

CDR3aa: CSATQQGPGTDTQYF
CDR3nt: TGCAGTGCTACCCAACAGGGGCCCGGCACAGATACGCAGTATTTT
j_gene: TRBJ2-3
v_gene: TRBV20-1
abundance: many
d_gene: TRBD1

CDR3aa: CASSGGQGLNTEDFF
CDR3nt: TGTGCCAGCAGCGGAGGACAGGGGTTGAACACTGAAGATTTCTTT
j_gene: TRBJ1-1
v_gene: TRBV9
abundance: once
d_gene: TRBD1

CDR3aa: CASSYSPTSGKETQYF
CDR3nt: TGTGCCAGCAGTTACTCGCCAACTAGCGGGAAAGAGACCCAGTACTTC
j_gene: TRBJ2-5
v_gene: TRBV6-5
abundance: .
d_gene: TRBD2